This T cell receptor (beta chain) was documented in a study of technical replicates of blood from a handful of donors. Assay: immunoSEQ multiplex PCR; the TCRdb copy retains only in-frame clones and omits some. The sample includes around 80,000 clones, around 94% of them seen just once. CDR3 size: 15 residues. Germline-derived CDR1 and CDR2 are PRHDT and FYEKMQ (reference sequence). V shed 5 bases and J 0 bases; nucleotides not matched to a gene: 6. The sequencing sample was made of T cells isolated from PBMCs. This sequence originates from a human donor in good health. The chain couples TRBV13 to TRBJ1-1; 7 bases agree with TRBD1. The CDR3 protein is CASSAPGTVNTEAFF. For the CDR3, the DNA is TGTGCCAGCAGCGCCCCCGGGACAGTGAACACTGAAGCTTTCTTT.